This T cell receptor (beta chain) was observed in a study of shared clonotypes between healthy human individuals. This CDR3 is 17 amino acids long. Deletions cut 0 bases from V and 0 bases from J, with 15 bases between. CDR1 and CDR2 from the germline V gene are SGHNT and YYREEE (reference sequence). It was 150 to 200 ng DNA, 31,000 or so T cell genomes, that sorted-subset replicate PCRs used. Authors' methods: Filtering differed for immunoSEQ, which gave only junction sequences without quality scores. This table comes from immunoSEQ multiplex PCR, and its TCRdb copy is limited to in-frame clones, with some not included. That table gives V, J and clone size, and the DNA gave D and trimming. The table has about 1.5 million clones, nearly 99% seen once. On this clone: The antigen remains undetermined.

Study observations and caveats: Some naive CD4 clonotypes, approximately 4.5%, turned up in common across a handful of donors.

The sample comprised naive CD4+ T cells sorted from blood. The subset denotes: CD45RA+ positively selected. This TCR was sampled from a man aged 30-40 years in good health. V and J are TRBV5-4 and TRBJ1-1; D is unresolved. The CDR3 DNA reads as TGTGCCAGCAGCTTGGGAGCATCGACGTACATGAACACTGAAGCTTTCTTT. This sequence encodes CASSLGASTYMNTEAFF.